What follows are 2 T cell receptor beta chains derived from one specimen sequenced in a study of CD4 T cells in relation to SARS-CoV-2 and coronaviruses. Some clones are missing from TCRdb's copy, which holds only in-frame ones; the method was immunoSEQ multiplex PCR. The repertoire holds about 59,000 clones, with just over 85% as singletons. CD4+ T cells from unexposed donors were obtained before the COVID-19 pandemic (2011-2018). The sample consisted of memory CD4+ T cells from PBMCs. All receptors come from a human donor in good health.

The chain uses TRBV2 and TRBJ1-5; the D gene is possibly TRBD1 (6 bases). The germline CDR1 and CDR2 sequences are SNHLY and FYNNEI. The CDR3 runs 14 residues. V lost 4 bases, J lost 5 bases, and 12 bases lay in between. The CDR3 nucleotides read TGTGCCAGCAGTGTGGCAGGGGCTCATCAGCCCCAGCATTTT. Protein: CASSVAGAHQPQHF. The full variable domain, its missing parts supplied by reference TRBV2 and TRBJ1-5, is EPEVTQTPSHQVTQMGQEVILRCVPISNHLYFYWYRQILGQKVEFLVSFYNNEISEKSEIFDDQFSVERPDGSNFTLKIRSTKLEDSAMYFCASSVAGAHQPQHFGDGTRLSIL.

V and J are TRBV5-8 and TRBJ1-5; weak D call: TRBD1 (6 bases). This CDR3 is 14 amino acids long. Germline V lookup: CDR1 SGHTS, CDR2 YDEGEE. Trimming removed 4 bases from V and 4 bases from J, with 12 bases in between. The CDR3 DNA follows: TGTGCCAGCAGCCGCGGACAGTCAAATCAGCCCCAGCATTTT. Amino acids: CASSRGQSNQPQHF.